Sequencing of this T cell receptor (beta chain) was carried out in a study of T cells in narcolepsy. Study-level background: Healthy controls were enrolled alongside patients with narcolepsy type 1 or type 2. Study-level points and caveats: In some patient and control memory CD4+ samples, autoreactive clones were absent. Autoreactive clonotypes reportedly recurred in blood of same and different patients, not controls. HCRT-specific and TRIB2-specific autoreactive clonotypes appeared among same-patient CSF and blood CD4+ clonotypes.

With regard to this clone: Antigen: not known.

Some clones are missing from TCRdb's copy, which holds only in-frame ones; the method was immunoSEQ multiplex PCR. This table holds 25,000 to 35,000 clones, roughly four fifths found once. Source material: CD45RA- memory CD4+ T cells from PBMCs. This receptor was taken from a human donor with narcolepsy.

For the CDR3, the DNA is TGTGCCAGTACCGGGACAGGGGAATATCAGCCCCAGCATTTT. Its protein is CASTGTGEYQPQHF. V usage is TRBV19 and J usage is TRBJ1-5; TRBD1 matches at 10 bases. Germline-derived CDR1 and CDR2 are LNHDA and SQIVND (reference sequence). Trimming at V came to 7 bases and at J to 5 bases, leaving 5 bases not matched to a gene. This CDR3 comprises 14 residues.